The clone carrying this T cell receptor beta chain was counted ten times or more. Germline V gene lookup returns CDR1 LNHDA and CDR2 SQIVND (reference sequence). The CDR3 runs 15 residues. With 5 bases clipped from V and 5 bases from J, the junction kept 8 bases outside the gene matches. Time point defined: newly diagnosed GD, antithyroid drugs for less than 3 months. From RNA extracted from PBMCs, the TCR library was made. Library construction for TCR beta used iRepertoire HTBI primers and Arm-PCR of CDR3 regions. TCRdb called the multiplex PCR reads again in MiXCR, with one record for every CDR3 protein. The table has about 430,000 distinct CDR3 sequences, 15% seen once. These data are taken from a study of regulatory T cells in long-lasting Graves disease. This sample also appeared in a second study, on T cells in Graves' hyperthyroidism and ophthalmopathy. That paper states: Lactation, pregnancy, other autoimmune disease or uncontrolled infection excluded patients.

The chain carries TRBV19 and TRBJ1-1, with 10 positions matching TRBD1. Sequences were derived from peripheral blood mononuclear cells (PBMCs), sampled at new diagnosis, from a patient treated with antithyroid drugs. The source of this sequence is a woman aged 40 to 50 with Graves disease. In DNA, the CDR3 is TGTGCCAGTAGTCCGCGGACAGGGGGAAGTACTGAAGCTTTCTTT. It encodes CASSPRTGGSTEAFF.